This TCR beta chain was recovered during a study of regulatory and conventional T cells in RAG deficiency (dated by TCRdb to about 2017). A note on the overall study: To compare the diversity and composition of the repertoires of Treg, conventional CD4+ and CD8+ T cells between RAG-deficient patients and healthy controls, the study applied high-throughput TCR beta sequencing.

Regulatory T cells were purified from blood as CD4+CD25-high CD127-low cells before genomic DNA extraction. About eight healthy control donors were used as the comparison group for repertoire analyses. Per the germline V gene, SGHRS is the CDR1 and YFSETQ is the CDR2. From the cysteine through the phenylalanine, the CDR3 covers 13 amino acids. Only the CDR3 portion is preserved as DNA: 39 bases, with reading frame beginning at the first base. Trimming costs V 3 bases and J 4 bases, and their ends lie 9 bases apart. What the authors observed across the whole study: RAG-deficient patients showed markedly lower Shannon entropy and higher Simpson indices than control T-cell subpopulations. All patient T-cell subsets had shorter CDR3 lengths; Omenn syndrome patients showed >80% Treg-Tconv repertoire overlap at nucleotide and amino acid level. Compared with controls, Omenn syndrome and CID/AS patients had roughly 100-fold fewer unique TCR beta sequences in Treg cells, whereas the reduction in the other subsets was around 9.1-fold. In Omenn syndrome patients, sorted CD25-high CD127-low cells may represent peripherally activated cells rather than bona fide Treg cells. For some subjects, some T-cell subset analyses were not performed.

To note about this clone: It lacks a known antigen. One base away there is no much larger clone; base qualities are not given.

The method behind the library was the immunoSEQ multiplex PCR assay. Rearranged TCR beta chain products were amplified from the genomic DNA of sorted T-cell subsets and were then sequenced. For the original study's pipeline: Shannon entropy and Simpson indices were used to quantify the repertoire diversity of productive TCR beta rearrangements. To gauge clonal expansion, the frequencies of the 100 most abundant productive TCR beta clonotypes among total reads were added together. The TRB repertoires were evaluated with a self-reactivity index based on amino acid usage at CDR3beta positions 6 and 7. Repertoire analyses used two-way ANOVA; flow cytometric analyses used Student t or Mann-Whitney tests. The table comes from immuneACCESS by way of TCRdb, which keeps in-frame sequences with V and J called. Part of the clones is missing from these tables; in studies checked, under half for an unresolved V gene and the rest for unknown reasons. The V and J calls and clone size are taken from that table; D and trimming were inferred from the DNA. This sample holds about 19,000 clones; about 87% were observed only once. 1.4% of the sample is held by the ten biggest clonotypes.

This sample also appeared in a second study, on regulatory T cells. The second study also describes: The multiplex PCR relied on 52 forward TRBV primers and 13 reverse TRBJ primers, and amplification bias was corrected through assay-based and computational methods. Restricted unique TRB V-J pairs and skewed V and J gene usage were observed in patient repertoires, most markedly in regulatory T cells. T-cell receptor beta repertoires of sorted regulatory, conventional CD4+ and CD8+ T cells were compared between CD3G-deficient patients and healthy controls. Peripheral blood mononuclear cells were isolated by Ficoll density separation. Within the immunoSEQ assay, multiplex PCR amplified rearranged TRB loci from genomic DNA. An Illumina HiSeq platform was used to sequence the TRB amplicons. Raw sequences were error-filtered and aligned to reference gene sequences by custom algorithms and were subsequently analyzed with the immunoSEQ online tools. Frequencies of productive and nonproductive TRB rearrangements were evaluated among both unique and total sequences. Group comparisons used t tests, Mann-Whitney tests or two-way ANOVA run in Prism software.

The sample consisted of Tregs sorted from blood. The source is a human donor in good health. The chain links TRBV5-1 with TRBJ2-3, with the D gene too uncertain to name. The CDR3 has the sequence CASSYRPADTQYF. The sequenced DNA is TGCGCCAGCAGCTACCGGCCAGCAGATACGCAGTATTTT.